This entry features one T cell receptor beta chain sequence. The sample comes from a study of Ad26.COV2.S vaccination and SARS-CoV-2 variants. Trimming took off 6 bases at V and 5 bases at J, with 13 bases between the two ends. The germline gives CDR1 SNHLY, CDR2 FYNNEI. The length of the CDR3 is 13 residues. Treatment in this sample: some 20 received Ad26.COV2.S at low or high dose, single or two shots; about 5 received placebo; per-sample allocation not given. The study sampled participants on day 63 after the first vaccine or placebo injection. Sequencing was performed with immunoSEQ multiplex PCR; in TCRdb, only in-frame clones are kept and a portion is missing. This table holds 350,000 to 450,000 clones, approximately 83% found once.

The sequencing used peripheral blood, collected in a trial of Ad26.COV2.S vaccine versus placebo. The chain combines TRBV2 with TRBJ2-5, with no clear D. The receptor was derived from a person between 18 and 59 years old who received the Ad26.COV2.S COVID-19 vaccine or a placebo. In nucleotides, the CDR3 is TGTGCCAGCAGGTGGGCCCCTGGGGAGACCCAGTACTTC. Protein product: CASRWAPGETQYF. Looking up the rest from reference TRBV2 and TRBJ2-5 gives the full variable domain: EPEVTQTPSHQVTQMGQEVILRCVPISNHLYFYWYRQILGQKVEFLVSFYNNEISEKSEIFDDQFSVERPDGSNFTLKIRSTKLEDSAMYFCASRWAPGETQYFGPGTRLLVL.